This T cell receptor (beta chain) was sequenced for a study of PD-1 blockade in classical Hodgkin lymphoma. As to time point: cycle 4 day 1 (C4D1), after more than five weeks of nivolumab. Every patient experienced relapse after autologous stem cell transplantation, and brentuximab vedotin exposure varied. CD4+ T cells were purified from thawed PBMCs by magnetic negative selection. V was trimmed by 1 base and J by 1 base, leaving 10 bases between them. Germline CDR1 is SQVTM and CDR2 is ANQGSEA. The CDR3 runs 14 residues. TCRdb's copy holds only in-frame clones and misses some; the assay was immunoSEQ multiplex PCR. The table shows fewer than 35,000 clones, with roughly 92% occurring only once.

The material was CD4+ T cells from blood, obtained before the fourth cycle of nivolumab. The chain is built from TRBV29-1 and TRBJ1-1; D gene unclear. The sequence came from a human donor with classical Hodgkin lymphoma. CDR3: CSVEALTENTEAFF. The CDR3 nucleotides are TGCAGCGTTGAAGCCCTTACAGAGAACACTGAAGCTTTCTTT.